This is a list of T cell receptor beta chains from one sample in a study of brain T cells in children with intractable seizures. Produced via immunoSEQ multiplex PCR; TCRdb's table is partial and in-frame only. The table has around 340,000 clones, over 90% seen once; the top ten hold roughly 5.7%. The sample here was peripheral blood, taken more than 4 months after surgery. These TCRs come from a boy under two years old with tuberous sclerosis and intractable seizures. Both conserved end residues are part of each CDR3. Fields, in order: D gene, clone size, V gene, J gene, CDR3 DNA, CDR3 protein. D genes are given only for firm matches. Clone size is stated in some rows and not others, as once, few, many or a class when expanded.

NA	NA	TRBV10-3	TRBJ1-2	TGTGCCATCAGTGAGACACAACAGGAACCTAACTATGGCTACACCTTC	CAISETQQEPNYGYTF
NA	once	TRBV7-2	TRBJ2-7	TGTGCCAGCAGCTTAGTGCAGGGGTCCGAGCAGTACTTC	CASSLVQGSEQYF
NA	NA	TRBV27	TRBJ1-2	TGTGCCAGCAGTCGGACCCCAGACAGAGATTATGGCTACACCTTC	CASSRTPDRDYGYTF
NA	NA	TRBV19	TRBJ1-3	TGTGCCAGTAATCAGGGGAGGCCTGGAAACACCATATATTTT	CASNQGRPGNTIYF
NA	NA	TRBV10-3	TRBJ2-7	TGTGCCATCAGTTCTACATACGAGCAGTACTTC	CAISSTYEQYF
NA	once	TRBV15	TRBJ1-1	TGTGCCACCAGCAGAGAGTCCTTGAACACTGAAGCTTTCTTT	CATSRESLNTEAFF
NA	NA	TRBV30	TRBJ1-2	TGTGCCTGGATCAGGGCTCCCACGCATGGCTACACCTTC	CAWIRAPTHGYTF
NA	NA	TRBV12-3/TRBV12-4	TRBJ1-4	TGTGCCAGCACCATCACCCACGGCAAACTGTTTTTT	CASTITHGKLFF
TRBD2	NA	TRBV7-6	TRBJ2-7	TGTGCCAGCAGCCCAGGAGCGGGAGATCTTTACGAGCAGTACTTC	CASSPGAGDLYEQYF
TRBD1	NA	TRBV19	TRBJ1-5	TGTGCCACCTCGACAGGGTACAATCAGCCCCAGCATTTT	CATSTGYNQPQHF
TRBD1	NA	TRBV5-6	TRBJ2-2	TGTGCCAGCAGCTTATCGCCCCGGCGACAGGGCTGGGGCACCGGGGAGCTGTTTTTT	CASSLSPRRQGWGTGELFF
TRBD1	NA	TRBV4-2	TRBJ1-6	TGTGCCAGCAGCCGGGACAGGGAGAATTCACCCCTCCACTTT	CASSRDRENSPLHF
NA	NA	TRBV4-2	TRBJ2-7	TGTGCCAGCAGCCAAGAGGCCAGCGGTGCCTACGAGCAGTACTTC	CASSQEASGAYEQYF
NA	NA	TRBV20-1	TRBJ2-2	TGCAGTGCTAGAGTTATGGGGGAGCTGTTTTTT	CSARVMGELFF
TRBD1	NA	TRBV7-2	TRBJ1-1	TGTGCCAGCAGCTTTGGGACAGGGAACACTGAAGCTTTCTTT	CASSFGTGNTEAFF
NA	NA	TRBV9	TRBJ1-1	TGTGCCAGCAGCCCACGGGACTCCCGAACTATGAACACTGAAGCTTTCTTT	CASSPRDSRTMNTEAFF
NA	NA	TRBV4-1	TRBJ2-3	TGCGCCAGCAGCCAAGAAGCGCGGGGCACAGATACGCAGTATTTT	CASSQEARGTDTQYF
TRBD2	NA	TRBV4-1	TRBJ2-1	TGCGCCAGCAGCCTTTCGGGGGGAACCTACAATGAGCAGTTCTTC	CASSLSGGTYNEQFF
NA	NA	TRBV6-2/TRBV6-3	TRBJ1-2	TGTGCCAGCAGTTACTTACCGACGGAGTACACTAACTATGGCTACACCTTC	CASSYLPTEYTNYGYTF
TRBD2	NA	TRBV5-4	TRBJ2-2	TGTGCCAGCAGCCGGACTAGCGGGGGGGACGGGGAGCTGTTTTTT	CASSRTSGGDGELFF
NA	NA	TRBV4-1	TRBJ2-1	TGCGCCAGCAGCCAAGAACTCGCCGGGGAGCAGTTCTTC	CASSQELAGEQFF
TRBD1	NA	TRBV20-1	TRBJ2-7	TGCAGTGCTAGTTCCCCCTATAGGACAGGGGATTCGGTCGAGCAGTACTTC	CSASSPYRTGDSVEQYF
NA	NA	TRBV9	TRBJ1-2	TGTGCCAGCAGCGTAGGGCAGGGAGGGGATGGCTACACCTTC	CASSVGQGGDGYTF
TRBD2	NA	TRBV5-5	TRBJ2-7	TGTGCCAGCAGCTCCGCAGGCTGGGGGGGAACTGGCGAGCAGTACTTC	CASSSAGWGGTGEQYF
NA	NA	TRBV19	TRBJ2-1	TGTGCCAGTAGTATAGTGGGCTACAATGAGCAGTTCTTC	CASSIVGYNEQFF
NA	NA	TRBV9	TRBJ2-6	TGTGCCAGCAGCGTAAGTCTTGGCCACCCTGACTCTGGGGCCAACGTCCTGACTTTC	CASSVSLGHPDSGANVLTF
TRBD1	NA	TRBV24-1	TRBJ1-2	TGTGCCACCAGTGAGACAGGGGCACCCTATGGCTACACCTTC	CATSETGAPYGYTF
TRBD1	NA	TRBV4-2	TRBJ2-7	TGTGCCAGCAGCCAAGCTAACCAGGGGGAGTACGAGCAGTACTTC	CASSQANQGEYEQYF
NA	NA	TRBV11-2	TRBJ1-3	TGTGCCAGCAGCTTAGAAGCTGACAATGACTCTGGAAACACCATATATTTT	CASSLEADNDSGNTIYF
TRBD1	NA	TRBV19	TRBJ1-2	TGTGCCAGTAGAAGGGGGCGAGGCTATGGCTACACCTTC	CASRRGRGYGYTF
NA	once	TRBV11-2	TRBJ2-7	TGTGCCAGCAGCTTAGCTAGCCCCTACGAGCAGTACTTC	CASSLASPYEQYF
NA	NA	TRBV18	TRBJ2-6	TGTGCCAGCTCACTGGGCCAGGGTCGTTATCTGGGGGCCAACGTCCTGACTTTC	CASSLGQGRYLGANVLTF
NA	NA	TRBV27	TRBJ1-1	TGTGCCAGCAGACCGGACACTCCAAACACTGAAGCTTTCTTT	CASRPDTPNTEAFF
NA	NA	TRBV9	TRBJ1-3	TGTGCCAGCAGCGTAAGGGGGGGCTCTGGAAACACCATATATTTT	CASSVRGGSGNTIYF
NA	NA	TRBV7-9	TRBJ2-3	TGTGCCAGCAGCTCGAAACCGGGACCCAACCGGGCAGATACGCAGTATTTT	CASSSKPGPNRADTQYF
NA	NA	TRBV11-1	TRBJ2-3	TGTGCCAGCAGCTTAGAACCCCGCGGGGATACGCAGTATTTT	CASSLEPRGDTQYF
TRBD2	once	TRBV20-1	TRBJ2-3	TGCAGTGCTAGTTCTAGCGGGGGGGCCCCAGATACGCAGTATTTT	CSASSSGGAPDTQYF
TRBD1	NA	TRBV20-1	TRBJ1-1	TGCAGTGCTAGTAGGACAGGTAAGCCTGAAGCTTTCTTT	CSASRTGKPEAFF
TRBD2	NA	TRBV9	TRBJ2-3	TGTGCCAGCAGCGTGATGGGGAGGGCCCTAGATACGCAGTATTTT	CASSVMGRALDTQYF
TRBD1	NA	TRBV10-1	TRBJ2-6	TGCGCCAGCAGCCCGGACAGGTCTGGGGCCAACGTCCTGACTTTC	CASSPDRSGANVLTF